What follows are 30 T cell receptor beta chains derived from one specimen sequenced in a study of blood T cells in healthy people across ages. Then a second PCR, running about 7 to 11 cycles, was carried out with a sample-barcoded 5' primer and a J-beta primer mix. MiXCR was run by TCRdb on the 5' RACE reads, yielding one entry per CDR3 protein. This sample has roughly 720,000 distinct CDR3 sequences; approximately 53% occur once, and the top ten carry approximately 40%. The sample comprised blood. The receptor source for this set is a man older than 75 in good health.

The genes are TRBV13 and TRBJ2-2; a weak D match, TRBD2 (7 bases). Germline lookup yields CDR1 PRHDT and CDR2 FYEKMQ (reference sequence). Trimming removed 6 bases at V and 11 bases at J, with 19 bases between. CDR3 length equals 14 residues. The CDR3 spells CASSPRGAVEELFF. The CDR3 DNA reads as TGTGCCAGCAGTCCACGGGGGGCAGTGGAAGAGCTGTTTTTT.

This chain connects TRBV5-4 to TRBJ1-1, with D perhaps TRBD1 (5 bases). This CDR3 is 19 amino acids long. The germline gives CDR1 SGHNT, CDR2 YYREEE (reference sequence). Trimming left V 0 bases short and J 3 bases short, with 24 bases between. CDR3 amino acids: CASSLDGRGTGIPYTEAFF. In DNA form, the CDR3 reads TGTGCCAGCAGCTTGGATGGGCGGGGCACCGGGATCCCTTACACTGAAGCTTTCTTT.

The CDR3 DNA follows: TGTGCCAGCAGCGTAACGGGAGGGGCTGAAAACATTCAGTACTTC. This encodes CASSVTGGAENIQYF. The chain combines TRBV9 with TRBJ2-7, with TRBD2 matching over 8 bases. The end of the DNA fits TRBJ2-4 better, so the J call may be wrong. The CDR3 loop spans 15 amino acids. Germline loops: CDR1 SGDLS, CDR2 YYNGEE.

This chain links TRBV3-1 with TRBJ2-5, with 8 positions matching TRBD1. In germline, CDR1 is LGHDT, CDR2 YNNKEL (reference sequence). With 8 bases clipped from V and 5 bases from J, the junction kept 7 bases outside the gene matches. This CDR3 comprises 13 residues. In DNA form, the CDR3 reads TGTGCCAGCGGCCCAGGGGGCTGGGAGACCCAGTACTTC. This encodes CASGPGGWETQYF.

The gene calls are TRBV7-8 and TRBJ2-5; TRBD1 matches 9 bases. The CDR3 consists of 13 residues. After removal of 7 bases from V and 4 bases from J, the junction contained 4 bases not matched to a gene. Looked up from germline, CDR1 is SGHVS and CDR2 is FQNEAQ. CDR3 region: CASMGQGRETQYF. CDR3 in DNA: TGTGCCAGCATGGGACAGGGCCGAGAGACCCAGTACTTC.

The rearrangement joins TRBV6-1 to TRBJ2-1; D might be TRBD2 (5 bases). Germline assignment: CDR1 MNHNS and CDR2 SASEGT. The CDR3 is 10 residues long. V gave up 7 bases and J gave up 9 bases, with 7 bases separating them. The CDR3: CASTRGEQFF. In DNA, the CDR3 is TGTGCCAGCACACGGGGTGAGCAGTTCTTC.

The chain recombines TRBV28 with TRBJ2-1, with TRBD2 matching over 8 bases. CDR3 length: 15 amino acids. V gave up 7 bases and J gave up 4 bases; unmatched junction bases: 9. The germline V gene has CDR1 MDHEN and CDR2 SYDVKM. The chain's CDR3 is CASTISGMRYNEQFF. The CDR3 DNA reads TGTGCCAGCACCATTAGCGGGATGAGATACAATGAGCAGTTCTTC.

This clonotype was found a few times. V and J are TRBV9 and TRBJ2-1; 7 bases line up with TRBD2. Trimming removed 8 bases from V and 0 bases from J; junction bases left unmatched: 8. In germline, CDR1 is SGDLS, CDR2 YYNGEE. CDR3 size: 15 residues. The CDR3 region has the DNA TGTGCCAGTAATATGGGGAGGGGCTCCTACAATGAGCAGTTCTTC. This encodes CASNMGRGSYNEQFF.

This CDR3 reads CSASPGTSGNPAQYF. The CDR3 DNA follows: TGCAGTGCTTCCCCCGGGACTAGCGGGAACCCCGCGCAGTATTTT. The chain joins TRBV20-1 to TRBJ2-3, with 13 positions matching TRBD2. The CDR3 covers 15 residues. CDR1 DFQATT and CDR2 SNEGSKA come from the germline V gene (reference sequence). V lost 5 bases, J lost 10 bases, and 12 bases stayed unmatched.

In its sample, this clonotype was seen a few times. The chain employs TRBV7-3 and TRBJ2-3; a possible D gene is TRBD1 (5 bases). Trimming left V 1 base short and J 4 bases short, with 18 bases between. CDR3 size: 17 residues. CDR1 and CDR2 (germline): SGHTA, FQGTGA. The CDR3 DNA reads as TGTGCCAGCAGCTTAAACAGGTCCCCTTTACGTCCAGATACGCAGTATTTT. Translation: CASSLNRSPLRPDTQYF.

V and J are TRBV20-1 and TRBJ1-2, with 9 positions matching TRBD1. The CDR3 covers 15 residues. Germline V CDR1 and CDR2: DFQATT, SNEGSKA (reference sequence). Trimming at V came to 1 base and at J to 4 bases, leaving 7 bases not matched to a gene. DNA of the CDR3: TGCAGTGCTAGAGCTAACACAGGGGGCCTCTATGGCTACACCTTC. Translated: CSARANTGGLYGYTF.

The rearrangement uses TRBV20-1 and TRBJ2-1; tentatively, D is TRBD1 (5 bases). Trimming cost V 1 base and J 0 bases, with 16 bases left between them. CDR1 DFQATT and CDR2 SNEGSKA come from the germline V gene (reference sequence). The CDR3 spans 17 residues. The CDR3 sequence: CSARVPMAGSSYNEQFF. The CDR3 region has the DNA TGCAGTGCTAGAGTCCCCATGGCAGGGTCCTCCTACAATGAGCAGTTCTTC.

The J gene is TRBJ2-5, the V gene TRBV28; no clear D gene. This CDR3 is 14 amino acids long. Trimming stripped 7 bases from V and 11 bases from J, with 23 bases between. Germline assignment: CDR1 MDHEN and CDR2 SYDVKM. CDR3 amino acids: CASKTPGVFYEQYF. The CDR3 DNA follows: TGTGCCAGCAAGACTCCTGGGGTTTTTTATGAGCAGTACTTC.

The chain combines TRBV20-1 with TRBJ1-5; no definite D call. Germline-derived CDR1 and CDR2 are DFQATT and SNEGSKA (reference sequence). The CDR3 runs 14 residues. CDR3 coding DNA: TGCAGCGCCCTTTCTCCGGGCTCGGGTCAGCCCCAGCATTTT. This codes for CSALSPGSGQPQHF.

This clonotype was observed a few times. This chain joins TRBV10-3 and TRBJ2-1; D not certain. The germline V gene encodes CDR1 ENHRY and CDR2 SYGVKD. V gave up 3 bases and J gave up 4 bases, with 7 bases separating them. The CDR3 sequence is 13 residues long. The CDR3 region is CAISERAYNEQFF. The CDR3 DNA is TGTGCCATCAGTGAAAGGGCATACAATGAGCAGTTCTTC.

This clonotype came up a few times. This chain connects TRBV5-1 to TRBJ2-1; D unresolved. The germline V and J ends were trimmed by 1 base and 5 bases, with 7 bases remaining between them. This CDR3 has 13 amino acids. CDR1 and CDR2 (germline): SGHRS, YFSETQ. The CDR3 region is CASSLFLNNEQFF. In nucleotides, the CDR3 is TGCGCCAGCAGCTTGTTCTTAAACAATGAGCAGTTCTTC.

CDR3 amino acids: CAIRTGTGTDTQYF. The DNA of the CDR3 is TGTGCCATCAGGACCGGGACAGGCACAGATACGCAGTATTTT. The chain carries TRBV10-3 and TRBJ2-3, with TRBD1 matching 7 bases. Germline lookup yields CDR1 ENHRY and CDR2 SYGVKD. V dropped 6 bases and J dropped 1; count of bases not matched to a gene: 4. The CDR3 is 14 residues long.

The V and J genes are TRBV7-2 and TRBJ1-1; D call uncertain. Germline CDR1 and CDR2: SGHTA and FQGNSA. The CDR3 runs to 13 residues. V was trimmed by 2 bases and J by 4 bases, leaving 8 bases between them. The CDR3 sequence is CASSLTRGTEAFF. The CDR3 DNA follows: TGTGCCAGCAGCTTAACCCGAGGCACTGAAGCTTTCTTT.

The chain uses TRBV24-1 and TRBJ1-2, with TRBD1 identical over 7 bases. This CDR3 is 13 amino acids long. Per germline, CDR1 KGHDR and CDR2 SFDVKD. After removal of 3 bases from V and 3 bases from J, the junction contained 0 bases not matched to a gene. CDR3 nucleotide sequence: TGTGCCACCAGTGATGGACAGGACTATGGCTACACCTTC. This encodes CATSDGQDYGYTF.

A few counts support this clonotype. The rearrangement links TRBV6-2 or TRBV6-3 to TRBJ1-2; D gene ambiguous. There are 14 residues in the CDR3. Germline CDR1 MNHEY, CDR2 SVGEGT. The ends were cut back, 2 bases at V and 2 bases at J, with 9 bases in the middle. In DNA form, the CDR3 reads TGTGCCAGCAGTTACGTGGGTACCAACTATGGCTACACCTTC. Amino acid sequence: CASSYVGTNYGYTF.

This clonotype appeared once. The CDR3 region is CASSQDMDRARNEQFF. Written as DNA, the CDR3 is TGTGCCAGCAGCCAAGATATGGACAGGGCCCGCAATGAGCAGTTCTTC. This chain links TRBV3-1 with TRBJ2-1, with TRBD1 matching over 8 bases. Per germline, CDR1 LGHDT and CDR2 YNNKEL (reference sequence). CDR3 size: 16 residues. V shed 0 bases and J 6 bases; nucleotides not matched to a gene: 7.

This clonotype turned up a few times. The V gene is TRBV7-9, the J gene TRBJ2-7, with TRBD1 identical over 8 bases. The CDR3 runs 13 residues. The V and J ends lost 6 bases and 6 bases, in that order; junction bases with no gene match: 7. The germline gives CDR1 SEHNR, CDR2 FQNEAQ (reference sequence). In DNA form, the CDR3 reads TGTGCCAGCAGACCGGACAGGGACCTCGAGCAGTACTTC. Protein product: CASRPDRDLEQYF. The whole variable domain, filled in from reference TRBV7-9 and TRBJ2-7, reads DTGVSQNPRHKITKRGQNVTFRCDPISEHNRLYWYRQTLGQGPEFLTYFQNEAQLEKSRLLSDRFSAERPKGSFSTLEIQRTEQGDSAMYLCASRPDRDLEQYFGPGTRLTVT.

As for this clonotype: An end of the junction does not agree with germline; a read error may underlie this. The chain uses TRBV7-2 and TRBJ2-7; D is uncertain. Germline loops: CDR1 SGHTA, CDR2 FQGNSA. CDR3 length equals 13 residues. CDR3 nucleotides: TGTGCCAGCACGCCCGGTCCCACCTACGGGCAGTACTTC. It translates to CASTPGPTYGQYF.

This clonotype was counted between two and nine times. This chain uses TRBV10-3 with TRBJ2-7; 10 positions agree with TRBD1. The CDR3 length is 14 residues. Germline CDR1 reads ENHRY; CDR2 reads SYGVKD. Trimming cost V 6 bases and J 4 bases; bases outside gene matches: 6. This CDR3 reads CAIRSTGGLYEQYF. Written as DNA, the CDR3 is TGTGCCATCAGGTCGACAGGGGGCCTATACGAGCAGTACTTC.

This clonotype turned up a few times. V gene TRBV24-1 combines with J gene TRBJ2-1, with a possible D match to TRBD2 (5 bases). Germline loops: CDR1 KGHDR, CDR2 SFDVKD. V lost 1 base, J lost 2 bases, and 5 bases lay in between. The CDR3 covers 14 residues. CDR3 nucleotides: TGTGCCACCAGTGATTTCGGGGCCTACAATGAGCAGTTCTTC. Protein sequence: CATSDFGAYNEQFF.

A few counts support this clonotype. The chain employs TRBV20-1 and TRBJ2-7; 11 bases are shared with TRBD2. Looked up from germline, CDR1 is DFQATT and CDR2 is SNEGSKA (reference sequence). V was clipped by 2 bases and J by 6 bases; unmatched bases: 6. The CDR3 covers 14 residues. This CDR3 reads CSARLAGGSGEQYF. The CDR3, as DNA: TGCAGTGCTAGACTAGCGGGAGGTTCTGGCGAGCAGTACTTC.

The CDR3 sequence is CATRATSGANVLTF. CDR3 DNA sequence: TGTGCGACCCGCGCAACCTCTGGGGCCAACGTCCTGACTTTC. This chain links TRBV19 with TRBJ2-6; D is ambiguous. There are 14 residues in the CDR3. Germline V gene data show CDR1 as LNHDA and CDR2 as SQIVND (reference sequence). Filled out from reference TRBV19 and TRBJ2-6, the complete variable domain reads DGGITQSPKYLFRKEGQNVTLSCEQNLNHDAMYWYRQDPGQGLRLIYYSQIVNDFQKGDIAEGYSVSREKKESFPLTVTSAQKNPTAFYLCATRATSGANVLTFGAGSRLTVL.

This clonotype was seen a handful of times. V and J are TRBV7-6 and TRBJ2-5; possibly TRBD1 for D (6 bases). The end of the DNA aligns better with TRBJ2-7, so the J call may be wrong. There are 15 residues in the CDR3. Germline values: CDR1 SGHVS, CDR2 FNYEAQ. The DNA of the CDR3 is TGTGCCAGCAGCTTAGACAGGGCTGGCGCCTCCGAGCAGTACTTC. Its translation: CASSLDRAGASEQYF.

The chain joins TRBV4-1 to TRBJ2-5; 11 bases line up with TRBD2. Germline-derived CDR1 and CDR2 are MGHRA and YSYEKL. The CDR3 totals 18 residues. After removal of 3 bases from V and 4 bases from J, the junction contained 13 bases not matched to a gene. Here the CDR3 reads CASSQRLAGMVAPETQYF. CDR3 DNA: TGCGCCAGCAGCCAGCGACTAGCGGGAATGGTCGCCCCAGAGACCCAGTACTTC.

In this sample, this clonotype turned up a few times. The CDR3: CASSWTGTGDYGYTF. In nucleotides, the CDR3 is TGTGCCAGCAGTTGGACCGGGACAGGGGACTATGGCTACACCTTC. The chain employs TRBV12-3 or TRBV12-4 and TRBJ1-2, with TRBD1 matching 10 bases. The CDR3 has 15 residues. V shed 4 bases and J 3 bases; nucleotides not matched to a gene: 5.